The present entry profiles one TCR beta chain with its context. Antigen unknown. The CDR3 consists of 15 residues. Germline-derived CDR1 and CDR2 are SEHNR and FQNEAQ (reference sequence). Trimming cost V 3 bases and J 7 bases, with 18 bases left between them. The data stem from a study of T cell responses to AZD1222 COVID-19 vaccine. Produced via immunoSEQ multiplex PCR; TCRdb's table is partial and in-frame only. The data contain some 120,000 clones, 93% of them singletons. Study-wide results and limits: Targets within unmutated variant regions were reportedly found for nearly half of spike-specific TCRs. Seropositive at baseline were only a handful of AZD1222 recipients.

The starting material was peripheral blood, obtained on day 0 of AZD1222 vaccination. V usage is TRBV7-9 and J usage is TRBJ1-2; perhaps TRBD1 as D (5 bases). The TCR was taken from an adult in good health. CDR3 in DNA: TGTGCCAGCAGCTTTCAGGACATACCCTATGGTGGCTACACCTTC. It codes for CASSFQDIPYGGYTF.